This T cell receptor beta chain was found in a study of T cells in Graves' hyperthyroidism and ophthalmopathy. Germline V gene data show CDR1 as MNHEY and CDR2 as SVGEGT. The CDR3 runs to 12 residues. V shed 7 bases and J shed 4 bases, with 8 bases lying between them. This clonotype was counted many times. Amplification targeted TCR beta CDR3 regions from RNA transcripts. The HTBI primer set was used in a first-round RT-PCR of the TCR CDR3. TCRdb re-derived calls from the multiplex PCR reads in MiXCR, one entry per CDR3 protein. Here the sample spans some 350,000 distinct CDR3 sequences, 15% to 18% being singletons.

This receptor was obtained from a woman between 18 and 29 years old with Graves' hyperthyroidism that later progressed to Graves' ophthalmopathy. V gene TRBV6-2 or TRBV6-3 combines with J gene TRBJ2-1; D may correspond to TRBD1 or TRBD2 (5 bases each). Sequencing was carried out using blood. The CDR3 DNA is TGTGCCAGCACCGAGGGGTACAATGAGCAGTTCTTC. Encoded protein: CASTEGYNEQFF.